Following are 32 T cell receptor beta chains from one sample sequenced in a study of regulatory T cells in long-lasting Graves disease. TCR beta libraries were built with iRepertoire HTBI primers and Arm-PCR of CDR3 regions. Using its own MiXCR run on the multiplex PCR reads, TCRdb lists one record per CDR3 protein. Seen here are about 560,000 distinct CDR3 sequences, roughly a sixth observed once, and the top ten hold 12%. Specified time point: newly diagnosed GD, antithyroid drugs for less than 3 months. With RNA extracted from PBMCs as input, the TCR library was made. In addition, the sample was reused for a study of T cells in Graves' hyperthyroidism and ophthalmopathy.

Sample: peripheral blood mononuclear cells (PBMCs), taken at new diagnosis, from a patient treated with antithyroid drugs. The source is a young man with Graves disease.

This clonotype has ten or more counts. The J gene is TRBJ2-1, the V gene TRBV7-8; D could derive from TRBD1 or TRBD2 (5 bases each). CDR3 length: 16 residues. The germline V gene encodes CDR1 SGHVS and CDR2 FQNEAQ. V was shortened by 6 bases and J by 6 bases, with 21 bases between the two germline ends. CDR3 loop: CASRGPGPRSSNEQFF. The DNA for the CDR3 is TGTGCCAGCAGGGGACCGGGACCGAGATCGTCCAATGAGCAGTTCTTC. The variable domain in full, with the rest retrieved from reference TRBV7-8 and TRBJ2-1, is GAGVSQSPRYKVAKRGQDVALRCDPISGHVSLFWYQQALGQGPEFLTYFQNEAQLDKSGLPSDRFFAERPEGSVSTLKIQRTQQEDSAVYLCASRGPGPRSSNEQFFGPGTRLTVL.

The sample holds many counts of this clonotype. The rearrangement links TRBV7-9 to TRBJ2-3; D not certain. Germline V gives CDR1 SEHNR, CDR2 FQNEAQ (reference sequence). This CDR3 spans 12 amino acids. With 10 bases removed from V and 5 bases from J, the gap between germline ends came to 13 bases. The CDR3 bases are TGTGCCATCCTCAAGCGCGTAGATACGCAGTATTTT. It is translated as CAILKRVDTQYF.

This sequence joins TRBV11-2 and TRBJ2-1; possibly TRBD2 for D (6 bases). Trimming cost V 1 base and J 7 bases, with 14 bases left between them. Germline loops: CDR1 SGHAT, CDR2 FQNNGV. The CDR3 consists of 15 residues. For the CDR3, the DNA is TGTGCCAGCAGCTTAGGACAGCGGGTACGGAATGAGCAGTTCTTC. Its translation is CASSLGQRVRNEQFF.

This clonotype was found many times. The genes are TRBV12-3 or TRBV12-4 and TRBJ2-1; TRBD2 might be the D (6 bases). The CDR3 totals 15 residues. The ends were cut back, 1 base at V and 7 bases at J, with 14 bases in the middle. CDR3 coding DNA: TGTGCCAGCAGTTTAGGTGGACTAAACAAGAATGAGCAGTTCTTC. This gives the protein CASSLGGLNKNEQFF.

This clonotype was seen more than once but under ten times. The chain links TRBV6-2 or TRBV6-3 to TRBJ2-7; D not certain. Trimming left V 8 bases short and J 2 bases short, with 19 bases between. Germline CDR1 MNHEY, CDR2 SVGEGT. The CDR3 runs to 15 residues. CDR3 bases: TGTGCCAGCTCCAAGGGCCCCGATGGGGCCTACGAGCAGTACTTC. Amino acid sequence: CASSKGPDGAYEQYF.

The CDR3: CASSSTRPIFYEQYF. In DNA, the CDR3 is TGTGCCAGCAGCTCCACGCGGCCCATATTCTACGAGCAGTACTTC. This chain uses TRBV7-9 with TRBJ2-7; no reliable D call. The length of the CDR3 is 15 residues. The ends were cut back, 4 bases at V and 3 bases at J, with 16 bases in the middle. The germline CDR1 and CDR2 sequences are SEHNR and FQNEAQ (reference sequence).

This clonotype has at least ten counts. This chain connects TRBV12-3 or TRBV12-4 to TRBJ2-4; D unresolved. Trimming shortened V by 2 bases and J by 0 bases, and 5 bases separated the two germline ends. The CDR3 has 14 residues. DNA for the CDR3: TGTGCCAGCAGTTTACCAACAGCCAAAAACATTCAGTACTTC. It translates to CASSLPTAKNIQYF.

This clonotype was detected a few times. The chain recombines TRBV20-1 with TRBJ2-1; TRBD2 matches at 11 bases. V dropped 4 bases and J dropped 5; count of bases not matched to a gene: 4. Germline V gene lookup returns CDR1 DFQATT and CDR2 SNEGSKA (reference sequence). This CDR3 comprises 14 residues. DNA of the CDR3: TGCAGTGCTACTACTAGCGGGAGTGACAATGAGCAGTTCTTC. Amino acids: CSATTSGSDNEQFF.

This clonotype occurred many times. This chain uses TRBV7-8 with TRBJ2-2; no clear D. V lost 0 bases, J lost 0 bases, and 5 bases lay in between. From germline, CDR1 is SGHVS and CDR2 FQNEAQ. This CDR3 has 15 amino acids. CDR3 DNA sequence: TGTGCCAGCAGCTTAGCCTACGCGAACACCGGGGAGCTGTTTTTT. The encoded protein is CASSLAYANTGELFF.

This clonotype was counted only a few times. This chain uses TRBV20-1 with TRBJ2-7; D gene unclear. CDR3 length: 14 amino acids. V lost 0 bases and J 2 bases, leaving 11 bases between the germline ends. Germline CDR1 DFQATT, CDR2 SNEGSKA (reference sequence). CDR3 sequence (DNA): TGCAGTGCTAGAGATCATCACAGCACCTACGAGCAGTACTTC. It codes for CSARDHHSTYEQYF.

The rearrangement joins TRBV19 to TRBJ1-1; D is ambiguous. The V gene lost 4 bases and the J gene lost 0 bases, with 6 bases spanning the gap. This CDR3 is built from 13 residues. Germline V gene lookup returns CDR1 LNHDA and CDR2 SQIVND (reference sequence). This CDR3 is CASSTSLNTEAFF. The CDR3 DNA is TGTGCCAGTAGTACCTCATTGAACACTGAAGCTTTCTTT.

Only one count was recorded for this clonotype. This chain connects TRBV7-3 to TRBJ2-7; D is perhaps TRBD1 (6 bases). CDR1 and CDR2 (germline): SGHTA, FQGTGA. The CDR3 length is 14 residues. The ends were cut back, 5 bases at V and 5 bases at J, with 16 bases in the middle. The chain's CDR3 is CASSPQGGPDEQYF. In DNA form, the CDR3 reads TGTGCCAGCAGCCCACAGGGTGGCCCTGACGAGCAGTACTTC.

The sample holds many counts of this clonotype. V usage is TRBV6-9 and J usage is TRBJ2-2, with a tentative D call TRBD1 (6 bases). This CDR3 is built from 14 residues. Germline V gene data show CDR1 as MNHGY and CDR2 as SVAAGI. The germline V and J ends were trimmed by 3 bases and 6 bases, with 11 bases remaining between them. The CDR3 coding sequence is TGTGCCAGCAGTTACTCAGCAGGGGCCGGGGAGCTGTTTTTT. This translates into CASSYSAGAGELFF.

This clonotype was seen repeatedly, ten times or more. The chain links TRBV28 to TRBJ2-2; 14 positions agree with TRBD2. CDR3 length equals 17 residues. V lost 6 bases, J lost 0 bases, and 3 bases stayed unmatched. Germline V gives CDR1 MDHEN, CDR2 SYDVKM. The CDR3 nucleotides read TGTGCCAGCAGGGTGACTAGCGGGAGGGCGAACACCGGGGAGCTGTTTTTT. Its translation: CASRVTSGRANTGELFF.

This clonotype was seen only a few times. The CDR3 loop reads CASSIGTGSDVTGELFF. The CDR3 nucleotides are TGTGCCAGCAGCATAGGGACAGGCTCCGACGTGACCGGGGAGCTGTTTTTT. The genes are TRBV7-8 and TRBJ2-2; 8 nucleotides line up with TRBD1. Germline V CDR1 and CDR2: SGHVS, FQNEAQ. This CDR3 is 17 amino acids long. J gave up 5 bases and V 5 bases, and 13 bases lay outside the gene matches.

This clonotype was seen more than once but under ten times. The J gene is TRBJ1-1, the V gene TRBV12-3 or TRBV12-4; D is undetermined. Trimming cost V 3 bases and J 4 bases, with 21 bases left between them. CDR3 length equals 17 residues. The CDR3 DNA follows: TGTGCCAGCAGTTTTCCCCGGCGGGGTTTGAAGGTCACTGAAGCTTTCTTT. Translated, it gives CASSFPRRGLKVTEAFF.

The chain combines TRBV11-2 with TRBJ2-1, with D maybe TRBD1 (6 bases). Germline-derived CDR1 and CDR2 are SGHAT and FQNNGV. The CDR3 has 15 residues. V was shortened by 6 bases and J by 4 bases, with 16 bases between the two germline ends. In nucleotides, the CDR3 is TGTGCCAGCAGTCCCCGTAGGGGGAGTTACAATGAGCAGTTCTTC. Amino acids: CASSPRRGSYNEQFF.

This clonotype occurred many times. The rearrangement links TRBV30 to TRBJ1-2; no clear D gene. Germline V gene data show CDR1 as GTSNPN and CDR2 as SVGIG (reference sequence). The CDR3 runs 12 residues. V was shortened by 1 base and J by 2 bases, with 5 bases between the two germline ends. The CDR3 region has the DNA TGTGCCTGGAGTGGGCCCAACTATGGCTACACCTTC. Its protein product is CAWSGPNYGYTF. Using reference TRBV30 and TRBJ1-2 for the parts outside the CDR3, the full variable domain is SQTIHQWPATLVQPVGSPLSLECTVEGTSNPNLYWYRQAAGRGLQLLFYSVGIGQISSEVPQNLSASRPQDRQFILSSKKLLLSDSGFYLCAWSGPNYGYTFGSGTRLTVV.

A few counts support this clonotype. The chain has TRBV7-6 and TRBJ1-2; a weak D match, TRBD1 (6 bases). CDR3 size: 12 residues. Trimming left V 5 bases short and J 8 bases short, with 12 bases between. Germline V gene lookup returns CDR1 SGHVS and CDR2 FNYEAQ. Written as DNA, the CDR3 is TGTGCCAGCAGCCCGCCAGGGGTGGGCTACACCTTC. Translation gives CASSPPGVGYTF.

As for this clonotype: A read error may account for a junction end that differs from germline. This sequence joins TRBV4-1 and TRBJ2-5; perhaps TRBD2 as D (5 bases). Germline CDR1 and CDR2: MGHRA and YSYEKL. The CDR3 is 14 residues long. In DNA, the CDR3 is TGCGCCAGCAGCCAAGAGTCCGGGAAAGAGACCCAGTGCTTC. Translated, it gives CASSQESGKETQCF.

The genes are TRBV5-1 and TRBJ2-4, with TRBD2 matching 12 bases. V trimming: 6 bases; J trimming: 0 bases; junction bases outside the gene matches: 10. CDR3 size: 18 residues. CDR1 is SGHRS, CDR2 YFSETQ, per germline. Written as DNA, the CDR3 is TGCGCCAGCACTCCGGGGTGGGGACTAGCGGGAGCCAAAAACATTCAGTACTTC. Translating gives CASTPGWGLAGAKNIQYF.

This clonotype was observed many times. V usage is TRBV28 and J usage is TRBJ2-5; 11 bases fit TRBD2. Germline CDR1 and CDR2: MDHEN and SYDVKM. CDR3 length: 16 residues. The V gene end was trimmed by 1 base and the J gene end by 0 bases; junction bases not matched to a gene: 1. The CDR3 nucleotides are TGTGCCAGCAGTTTATTACTAGCGGGAGACCAAGAGACCCAGTACTTC. Residues: CASSLLLAGDQETQYF. The full variable domain, completed using reference TRBV28 and TRBJ2-5, is DVKVTQSSRYLVKRTGEKVFLECVQDMDHENMFWYRQDPGLGLRLIYFSYDVKMKEKGDIPEGYSVSREKKERFSLILESASTNQTSMYLCASSLLLAGDQETQYFGPGTRLLVL.

This clonotype has ten or more counts. The chain is built from TRBV28 and TRBJ1-3, with 7 bases lining up with TRBD1. Germline loops: CDR1 MDHEN, CDR2 SYDVKM. Losses at the gene ends were 4 bases for V and 1 base for J; bases not matched to a gene: 10. The CDR3 contains 17 residues. This chain's CDR3 is CASSWKVAGGSGNTIYF. CDR3 nucleotide sequence: TGTGCCAGCAGTTGGAAGGTCGCAGGGGGTTCTGGAAACACCATATATTTT. The full variable domain, its missing parts supplied by reference TRBV28 and TRBJ1-3, is DVKVTQSSRYLVKRTGEKVFLECVQDMDHENMFWYRQDPGLGLRLIYFSYDVKMKEKGDIPEGYSVSREKKERFSLILESASTNQTSMYLCASSWKVAGGSGNTIYFGEGSWLTVV.

This clonotype came up a few times. V gene TRBV4-2 combines with J gene TRBJ1-1; TRBD1 is a possible D gene (5 bases). This CDR3 has 16 residues. V was shortened by 1 base and J by 2 bases, with 14 bases between the two germline ends. Germline loops: CDR1 LGHNA, CDR2 YNFKEQ. CDR3 sequence reads: CASSQVFREINTEAFF. Written as DNA, the CDR3 is TGTGCCAGCAGCCAAGTTTTCAGGGAGATCAACACTGAAGCTTTCTTT.

Many counts were recorded for this clonotype. This chain connects TRBV27 to TRBJ1-5; D uncertain. V was clipped by 7 bases and J by 3 bases, with 13 bases between them. The CDR3 runs to 14 residues. Germline loops: CDR1 MNHEY, CDR2 SMNVEV (reference sequence). Written as DNA, the CDR3 is TGTGCCAGCAAGGGAGGACTCCTCAATCAGCCCCAGCATTTT. Amino acids: CASKGGLLNQPQHF.

The gene calls are TRBV15 and TRBJ2-7; 9 positions agree with TRBD1. Germline V gene lookup returns CDR1 LNHNV and CDR2 YYDKDF (reference sequence). V was pared by 5 bases and J by 5 bases, with 7 bases of the junction left unmatched. The CDR3 spans 14 residues. DNA of the CDR3: TGTGCCACCAGCTTAGGGACAGGGATCCACGAGCAGTACTTC. Encoded protein: CATSLGTGIHEQYF.

This clonotype occurred many times. This rearrangement joins TRBV6-1 to TRBJ1-1; D is unresolved. The CDR3 sequence is 15 residues long. Trimming took off 5 bases at V and 1 base at J, with 14 bases between the two ends. The germline V gene has CDR1 MNHNS and CDR2 SASEGT. DNA of the CDR3: TGTGCCAGCAGTACCGGTGAGGCGCCGAACACTGAAGCTTTCTTT. It yields the protein CASSTGEAPNTEAFF.

In this sample, this clonotype turned up once. This chain connects TRBV20-1 to TRBJ2-1; TRBD2 matches at 9 bases. The CDR3 length is 17 residues. Germline V lookup: CDR1 DFQATT, CDR2 SNEGSKA (reference sequence). V lost 0 bases to trimming and J lost 4 bases; unmatched junction nucleotides: 10. DNA of the CDR3: TGCAGTGCTAGAGATCAAGCAGAGACTAGCGGATACAATGAGCAGTTCTTC. Its protein is CSARDQAETSGYNEQFF.

The genes are TRBV7-8 and TRBJ2-5; D not resolved. This CDR3 contains 14 residues. Germline V gives CDR1 SGHVS, CDR2 FQNEAQ. Deletions cut 2 bases from V and 2 bases from J, with 9 bases between. CDR3 residues: CASSLPTLQETQYF. The DNA of the CDR3 is TGTGCCAGCAGCTTACCTACACTACAAGAGACCCAGTACTTC.

V gene TRBV30 combines with J gene TRBJ2-1, with a tentative D call TRBD2 (5 bases). There are 17 residues in the CDR3. Germline CDR1 reads GTSNPN; CDR2 reads SVGIG (reference sequence). V gave up 8 bases and J gave up 0 bases, with 23 bases separating them. The DNA of the CDR3 is TGTGCCCTGGACCCAGGAGGCGTTCCCAGCTCCTACAATGAGCAGTTCTTC. Protein sequence: CALDPGGVPSSYNEQFF.

The chain links TRBV7-9 to TRBJ2-2; D not certain. This CDR3 has 15 residues. Germline loops: CDR1 SEHNR, CDR2 FQNEAQ (reference sequence). V lost 4 bases and J lost 4, with 13 bases in between. The DNA of the CDR3 is TGTGCCAGCAGCTCCGGACGACGAAGCACCGGGGAGCTGTTTTTT. Its translation: CASSSGRRSTGELFF. Drawing the rest from reference TRBV7-9 and TRBJ2-2, the complete variable domain is DTGVSQNPRHKITKRGQNVTFRCDPISEHNRLYWYRQTLGQGPEFLTYFQNEAQLEKSRLLSDRFSAERPKGSFSTLEIQRTEQGDSAMYLCASSSGRRSTGELFFGEGSRLTVL.

This clonotype was counted many times. The V and J genes are TRBV30 and TRBJ2-1; tentatively, D is TRBD2 (5 bases). Deletions cut 1 base from V and 8 bases from J, with 12 bases between. Germline V lookup: CDR1 GTSNPN, CDR2 SVGIG (reference sequence). This CDR3 has 13 amino acids. The DNA for the CDR3 is TGTGCCTGGAGTGCTCGACTAAACGATGAGCAGTTCTTC. This translates into CAWSARLNDEQFF.